The clone carrying this TCR beta chain was recorded at least ten times. What it recognizes is unknown. This record comes from a study of Graves' ophthalmopathy and Graves' hyperthyroidism. Findings and caveats of the study: Blood contained most expanded thyroid clonotypes exceeding 0.001 frequency.

Recruitment covered hyperthyroidism patients aged 18 to 65 whose new diagnosis was of under 2 months' duration. CDR3 regions of TCR beta were amplified from RNA transcripts. HTBI primers were employed in first-round RT-PCR, then a second-round multiplex PCR followed. TCRdb used MiXCR to reprocess the multiplex PCR reads, holding one entry per CDR3 protein. The table has around 520,000 distinct CDR3 sequences, under 45% seen once. This CDR3 comprises 13 residues. CDR1 SEHNR and CDR2 FQNEAQ come from the germline V gene (reference sequence). V shed 0 bases and J shed 8 bases, with 10 bases lying between them.

Sample: peripheral blood or thyroid tissue (not recorded which). The clonotype comes from an adult man with Graves' hyperthyroidism. V usage is TRBV7-9 and J usage is TRBJ1-2, with TRBD1 as a possible D gene (5 bases). The CDR3 DNA sequence: TGTGCCAGCAGCTTAGCAGGGGAGAGGGGCTACACCTTC. Protein product: CASSLAGERGYTF.